A selection of T cell receptor beta chains follows, all from one sample in a study of early T cells in non-severe SARS-CoV-2 infection. TCRdb reprocessed the 5' RACE reads with MiXCR, giving one entry per CDR3 protein. The profile shows 65,000 to 95,000 distinct CDR3 sequences, over 9% of them singletons. Sequenced: whole blood. The receptors shown here come from an adult who was a healthcare worker with PCR-confirmed SARS-CoV-2 infection or an uninfected control (not recorded which). The CDR3 runs from the conserved cysteine through the conserved F or W. The D gene is left open where the match is weak. Not all rows give a size; the values are once, few, many and, for expanded clones, a class.

CDR3 protein,CDR3 DNA,J gene,V gene,D gene,clone size
CASSLTQGGSGNTIYF,TGTGCCAGCAGCCTCACCCAGGGGGGGTCTGGAAACACCATATATTTT,TRBJ1-3,TRBV7-2,TRBD1,few
CSASLGTAEETQYF,TGCAGTGCTAGTCTAGGGACGGCGGAGGAGACCCAGTACTTC,TRBJ2-5,TRBV20-1,-,many
CASGSSTRSAGELFF,TGTGCCAGCGGCTCATCTACTAGGTCTGCCGGGGAGCTGTTTTTT,TRBJ2-2,TRBV2,-,many
CASSWQVSAGGPLEQFF,TGTGCCAGCAGCTGGCAAGTGAGCGCGGGAGGGCCTCTTGAGCAGTTCTTC,TRBJ2-1,TRBV11-2,TRBD2,few
CSASLAGLGNIQYF,TGCAGTGCTAGTCTCGCAGGGCTTGGAAACATTCAGTACTTC,TRBJ2-4,TRBV20-1,-,-
CASSLPGLAGVEQFF,TGTGCCAGCAGTTTACCGGGACTAGCGGGAGTTGAGCAGTTCTTC,TRBJ2-1,TRBV28,TRBD2,few
CASSGGLAGRTDEQFF,TGTGCCAGCAGCGGCGGACTAGCGGGCCGTACAGATGAGCAGTTCTTC,TRBJ2-1,TRBV7-2,TRBD2,few
CSLLPGGAYSNQPQHF,TGCAGCCTCCTCCCGGGGGGCGCATATAGCAATCAGCCCCAGCATTTT,TRBJ1-5,TRBV20-1,-,many
CASSEAGGGTSGEQFF,TGTGCCAGCAGTGAAGCAGGGGGCGGGACCTCCGGGGAGCAGTTCTTC,TRBJ2-1,TRBV2,-,-
CATSDPRQQENYGYTF,TGTGCCACCAGTGACCCCCGACAACAGGAGAACTATGGCTACACCTTC,TRBJ1-2,TRBV24-1,-,-
CASSLVNRETQYF,TGTGCCAGCAGCTTAGTAAATAGAGAGACCCAGTACTTC,TRBJ2-5,TRBV13,-,few
CASGVSGSDSPLHF,TGTGCCAGCGGCGTATCCGGGTCTGATTCACCCCTCCACTTT,TRBJ1-6,TRBV9,-,-
CASSKSSAGAEAFF,TGTGCCAGCAGTAAGTCCAGCGCGGGCGCTGAAGCTTTCTTT,TRBJ1-1,TRBV27,-,few
CASSPRASVAGELFF,TGTGCCAGCAGCCCCCGGGCTAGCGTGGCCGGGGAGCTGTTTTTT,TRBJ2-2,TRBV7-2,-,-
CASGSRGRGVTEQYF,TGTGCCAGCGGATCCAGGGGCCGGGGGGTTACCGAGCAGTACTTC,TRBJ2-7,TRBV12-3/TRBV12-4,-,-
CASSLKVGELFF,TGTGCCAGCAGCTTGAAGGTCGGGGAGCTGTTTTTT,TRBJ2-2,TRBV7-9,-,few
CSATRGNQPQHF,TGCAGTGCTACCAGGGGCAATCAGCCCCAGCATTTT,TRBJ1-5,TRBV20-1,-,few
CASTPTGGIATEAFF,TGTGCCAGCACCCCTACAGGGGGTATCGCCACTGAAGCTTTCTTT,TRBJ1-1,TRBV7-9,TRBD1,few
CASSVSYTQYF,TGTGCCAGCAGTGTATCTTATACGCAGTATTTT,TRBJ2-3,TRBV2,-,-
CSAPARHQSSGTDTQYF,TGCAGTGCCCCTGCTAGACACCAGAGTAGCGGCACAGATACGCAGTATTTT,TRBJ2-3,TRBV20-1,-,many
CATRRQYGVLTF,TGTGCCACTCGACGGCAGTATGGGGTCCTGACTTTC,TRBJ2-6,TRBV28,-,-
CASSLRGEETQYF,TGTGCCAGCAGCTTACGAGGGGAAGAGACCCAGTACTTC,TRBJ2-5,TRBV11-3,-,-
CASSSGLAGGNYNEQFF,TGTGCCAGCAGCAGCGGACTAGCGGGAGGGAATTACAATGAGCAGTTCTTC,TRBJ2-1,TRBV5-4,TRBD2,many
CASSLRLAVGETQYF,TGTGCCAGCAGCTTACGACTAGCGGTAGGAGAGACCCAGTACTTC,TRBJ2-5,TRBV7-2,TRBD2,-
CASARGTGNSPLHF,TGTGCCAGCGCAAGGGGGACAGGCAATTCACCCCTCCACTTT,TRBJ1-6,TRBV11-2,TRBD1,few
CASSSPRGTSGRRDEQFF,TGTGCCAGCAGTTCCCCAAGGGGGACTAGCGGGAGAAGGGATGAGCAGTTCTTC,TRBJ2-1,TRBV27,TRBD2,-
CSARDSDRGYVFF,TGCAGTGCTAGAGATAGTGACAGAGGATATGTATTCTTT,TRBJ1-1,TRBV20-1,-,few
CASSFPGGGQFF,TGTGCCAGCAGTTTCCCCGGGGGAGGGCAGTTCTTC,TRBJ2-1,TRBV28,-,few
CSVRTSGPTGELFF,TGCAGCGTTCGGACTAGCGGGCCCACCGGGGAGCTGTTTTTT,TRBJ2-2,TRBV29-1,TRBD2,-
CASSLEGNEKLFF,TGCGCCAGCAGCTTGGAGGGCAATGAAAAACTGTTTTTT,TRBJ1-4,TRBV5-1,-,few
CASSALGLRQETQYF,TGTGCCAGCAGCGCCCTGGGACTACGCCAAGAGACCCAGTACTTC,TRBJ2-5,TRBV9,TRBD2,many
CASSLETGAREYF,TGTGCCAGCAGCTTAGAAACAGGGGCGAGGGAGTACTTC,TRBJ2-7,TRBV11-2,TRBD1,many
CASSLRQGNTDTQYF,TGTGCCAGCAGCCTCCGACAGGGGAACACAGATACGCAGTATTTT,TRBJ2-3,TRBV7-3,TRBD1,few
CASSQEIGDTQPQHF,TGTGCCAGCAGCCAAGAGATCGGGGATACACAGCCCCAGCATTTT,TRBJ1-5,TRBV3-1,-,many
CASSSDRVRNEQFF,TGTGCCAGCAGCTCGGACAGGGTTAGGAATGAGCAGTTCTTC,TRBJ2-1,TRBV7-8,TRBD1,many
CSGRTSGAHNEQFF,TGCAGCGGCCGGACTAGCGGGGCCCACAATGAGCAGTTCTTC,TRBJ2-1,TRBV29-1,TRBD2,many
CASSQGLAGIADTQYF,TGTGCCAGCAGTCAAGGACTAGCGGGAATCGCAGATACGCAGTATTTT,TRBJ2-3,TRBV2,TRBD2,-
CASSSRGLGSSDTQYF,TGTGCCAGCAGCTCCCGGGGACTAGGATCGTCGGATACGCAGTATTTT,TRBJ2-3,TRBV7-2,TRBD2,many
CASSQEREFTTFSTDTQYF,TGTGCCAGCAGCCAAGAGCGGGAGTTTACAACCTTTTCGACAGATACGCAGTATTTT,TRBJ2-3,TRBV3-1,TRBD2,many
CASSPGLAGQGEQFF,TGCGCCAGCAGCCCGGGACTAGCGGGGCAAGGTGAGCAGTTCTTC,TRBJ2-1,TRBV5-1,TRBD2,many
CASRNSGFTMNTEAFF,TGTGCCAGCAGAAATTCAGGGTTTACCATGAACACTGAAGCTTTCTTT,TRBJ1-1,TRBV28,-,few
CATSSLGGRHEQFF,TGTGCCACCAGCAGTCTAGGAGGTCGGCATGAGCAGTTCTTC,TRBJ2-1,TRBV15,-,many
CASRLRDTDYNEQFF,TGTGCCAGCAGGTTAAGGGACACAGACTACAATGAGCAGTTCTTC,TRBJ2-1,TRBV28,-,-
CASSQLAGGINEQFF,TGTGCCAGCTCACAACTAGCGGGAGGGATCAATGAGCAGTTCTTC,TRBJ2-1,TRBV18,TRBD2,few